Reported below is one T cell receptor beta chain. This entry comes from a study of blood T cell repertoires in COVID-19. At the level of the study: Researchers got acute and convalescent COVID-19 samples from the United States, Italy and Spain. Sample material is recorded as cDNA or gDNA derived from T cells, B-cell-depleted T cells, or PBMCs.

The CDR3 runs to 15 residues. Per the germline V gene, CDR1 is MGHRA and CDR2 is YSYEKL. After removal of 2 bases from V and 4 bases from J, the junction contained 7 bases not matched to a gene. Clones were sequenced by immunoSEQ multiplex PCR, and TCRdb holds only the in-frame ones, with some missing. Of 150,000 to 200,000 clones in the sample, over 75% were seen once. In terms of age and location, participants ranged from about 18 to 100 years and lived in about 25 US areas. Each recovered donor of Cohort 3 presented with two negative PCRs, clearance, or symptom resolution. Specimen: PBMCs or T cells enriched from blood (not recorded which). The source is a woman aged 18-29 years who had recovered from COVID-19. The chain recombines TRBV4-1 with TRBJ1-2; 7 nucleotides match TRBD1. DNA of the CDR3: TGCGCCAGCAGCCAATCAAGGGACAGCTCCTATGGCTACACCTTC. Its translation: CASSQSRDSSYGYTF.